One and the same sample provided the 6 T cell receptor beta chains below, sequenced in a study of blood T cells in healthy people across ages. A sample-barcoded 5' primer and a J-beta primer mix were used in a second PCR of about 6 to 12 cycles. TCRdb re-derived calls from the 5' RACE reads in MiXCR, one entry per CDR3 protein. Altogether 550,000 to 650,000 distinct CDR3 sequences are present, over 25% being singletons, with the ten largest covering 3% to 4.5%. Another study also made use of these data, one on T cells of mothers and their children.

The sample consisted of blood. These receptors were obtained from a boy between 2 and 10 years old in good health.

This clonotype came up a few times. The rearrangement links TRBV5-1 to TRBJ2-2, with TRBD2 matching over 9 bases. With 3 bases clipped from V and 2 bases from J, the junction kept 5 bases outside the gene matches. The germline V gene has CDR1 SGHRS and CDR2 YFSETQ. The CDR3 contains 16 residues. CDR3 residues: CASSSKAGGNTGELFF. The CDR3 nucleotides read TGCGCCAGCAGCTCAAAAGCGGGGGGAAACACCGGGGAGCTGTTTTTT. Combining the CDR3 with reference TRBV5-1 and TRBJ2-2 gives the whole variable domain KAGVTQTPRYLIKTRGQQVTLSCSPISGHRSVSWYQQTPGQGLQFLFEYFSETQRNKGNFPGRFSGRQFSNSRSEMNVSTLELGDSALYLCASSSKAGGNTGELFFGEGSRLTVL.

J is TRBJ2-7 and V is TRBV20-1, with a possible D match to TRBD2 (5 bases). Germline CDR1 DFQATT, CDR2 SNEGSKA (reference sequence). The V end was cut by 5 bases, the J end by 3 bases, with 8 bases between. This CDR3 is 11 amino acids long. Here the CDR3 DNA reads TGCAGTGCTCTCCGGGGCTACGAGCAGTACTTC. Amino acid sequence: CSALRGYEQYF.

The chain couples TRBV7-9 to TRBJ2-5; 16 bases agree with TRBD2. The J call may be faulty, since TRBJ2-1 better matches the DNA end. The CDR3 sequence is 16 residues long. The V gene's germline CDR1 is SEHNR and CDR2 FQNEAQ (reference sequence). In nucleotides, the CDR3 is TGTGCCAGCAGCCGCGGGACTAGCGGGAGGGCCGGGGAGCAGTTCTTC. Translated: CASSRGTSGRAGEQFF.

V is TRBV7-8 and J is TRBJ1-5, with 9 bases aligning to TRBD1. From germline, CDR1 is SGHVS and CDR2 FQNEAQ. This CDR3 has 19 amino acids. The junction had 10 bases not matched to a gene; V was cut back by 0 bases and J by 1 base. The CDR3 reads CASSLAGTGTASSNQPQHF. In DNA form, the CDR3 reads TGTGCCAGCAGCTTAGCCGGGACAGGGACGGCTTCGAGCAATCAGCCCCAGCATTTT.

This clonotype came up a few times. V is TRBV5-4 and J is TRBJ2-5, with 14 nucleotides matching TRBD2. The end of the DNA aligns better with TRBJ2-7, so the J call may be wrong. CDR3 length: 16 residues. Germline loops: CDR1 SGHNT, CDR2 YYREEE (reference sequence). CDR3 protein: CASNKGTSGGAYEQYF. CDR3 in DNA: TGTGCCAGTAACAAAGGGACTAGCGGGGGTGCCTACGAGCAGTACTTC.

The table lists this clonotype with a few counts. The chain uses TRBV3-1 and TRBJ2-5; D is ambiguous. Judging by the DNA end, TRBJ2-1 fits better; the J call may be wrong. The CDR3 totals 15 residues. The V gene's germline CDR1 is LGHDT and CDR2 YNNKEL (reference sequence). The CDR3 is CASSQGVLGSDEQFF. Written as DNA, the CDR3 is TGTGCCAGCAGCCAAGGAGTTTTAGGGTCCGATGAGCAGTTCTTC.